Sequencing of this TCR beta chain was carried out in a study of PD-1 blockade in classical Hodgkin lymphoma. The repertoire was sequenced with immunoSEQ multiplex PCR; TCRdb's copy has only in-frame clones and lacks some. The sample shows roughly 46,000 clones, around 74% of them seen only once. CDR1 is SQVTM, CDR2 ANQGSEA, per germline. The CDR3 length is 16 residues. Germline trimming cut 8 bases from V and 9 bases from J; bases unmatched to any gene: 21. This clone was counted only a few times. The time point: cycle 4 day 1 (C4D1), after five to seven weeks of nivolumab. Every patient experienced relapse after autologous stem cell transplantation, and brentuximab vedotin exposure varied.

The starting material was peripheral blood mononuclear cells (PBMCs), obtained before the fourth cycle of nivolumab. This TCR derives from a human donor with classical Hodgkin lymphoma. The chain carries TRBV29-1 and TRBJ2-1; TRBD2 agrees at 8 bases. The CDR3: CSLHHGGAPTGGEQFF. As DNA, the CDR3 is TGCAGCCTCCATCACGGGGGGGCTCCTACGGGTGGTGAGCAGTTCTTC.